This TCR beta chain was captured in a study of beta chain features in type 1 diabetes. Overall study: The patient and healthy donor groups were comparable for age, gender and cell yields.

Expressed TCRB transcripts got sequenced, as all isolated RNA was reverse transcribed. Sequencing used immunoSEQ multiplex PCR; TCRdb keeps in-frame clones, though not all of them. This sample yields about 160,000 clones, of which 50% to 70% are seen a single time; 0.08% to 0.09% belongs to the top ten. Overall study results and limits: A pattern of fewer insertions and more deletions at VDJ junctions was seen in type 1 diabetes patients. With patients and controls alike, PCR might favor shorter templates to an equal degree. Type 1 diabetes patients had TCRB CDR3s that were shorter (moderately but significantly so) in all four CD4+ subsets.

Each sorted fraction was over 95% pure. J was trimmed by 6 bases and V by 4 bases; bases with no gene match: 9. The germline CDR1 and CDR2 sequences are SGHRS and YFSETQ. The CDR3 loop spans 14 amino acids. With respect to this clone: Its cognate antigen is unknown.

The TCR originated in a man younger than 45 with type 1 diabetes. The sample was naive CD4+ T cells from blood. The gene calls are TRBV5-1 and TRBJ2-7; the match to TRBD1 covers 8 bases. CDR3 DNA sequence: TGCGCCAGCAGCGGCCGGACAGGGTCTAGCGAGCAGTACTTC. Translated, it gives CASSGRTGSSEQYF.